Presented here are 24 T cell receptor beta chains from one specimen sequenced in a study of cytotoxic CD8 clonotypes in ibrutinib-treated CLL. Profiling relied on immunoSEQ multiplex PCR, and the TCRdb table lists in-frame clones only, not all of them. Of roughly 29,000 clones listed, roughly 50% are singletons. The starting material was PBMCs, obtained before ibrutinib treatment. The receptors shown here come from a human donor with chronic lymphocytic leukemia.

The chain is built from TRBV6-1 and TRBJ2-7; 9 bases line up with TRBD2. With 3 bases clipped from V and 6 bases from J, the junction kept 9 bases outside the gene matches. The CDR3 length is 15 residues. Germline CDR1 MNHNS, CDR2 SASEGT. This CDR3 reads CASSETRGGPSEQYF. CDR3 bases: TGTGCCAGCAGTGAGACGCGGGGGGGGCCCTCCGAGCAGTACTTC.

The chain employs TRBV4-1 and TRBJ2-5; D remains unclear. Germline CDR1 MGHRA, CDR2 YSYEKL. V lost 1 base to trimming and J lost 2 bases, with 17 bases between them. The CDR3 extends over 17 amino acids. The CDR3 DNA reads TGCGCCAGCAGCCAAGGTCGGTTCCGGACCGAACAAGAGACCCAGTACTTC. Translating it yields CASSQGRFRTEQETQYF.

This chain connects TRBV28 to TRBJ2-1; TRBD1 aligns across 11 bases. Germline trimming cut 6 bases from V and 13 bases from J; bases unmatched to any gene: 17. This CDR3 spans 16 amino acids. The germline V gene has CDR1 MDHEN and CDR2 SYDVKM. The CDR3 loop is CASSLADRGPYSGQFF. CDR3 in DNA: TGTGCCAGCAGCCTTGCGGACAGGGGGCCATATAGCGGTCAGTTCTTC.

The V call is TRBV7-2, the J call TRBJ2-7; a weak D match, TRBD1 (5 bases). CDR3 length equals 14 residues. The ends were cut back, 1 base at V and 4 bases at J, with 11 bases in the middle. CDR1 SGHTA and CDR2 FQGNSA come from the germline V gene. The CDR3 coding sequence is TGTGCCAGCAGCTTAGGGGGCCTCCGTTACGAGCAGTACTTC. This sequence encodes CASSLGGLRYEQYF.

The chain combines TRBV6-4 with TRBJ1-5; D is unresolved. Per germline, CDR1 MRHNA and CDR2 SNTAGT. Trimming pared 3 bases from V and 1 base from J, leaving 10 bases between. The CDR3 length is 15 residues. This CDR3 reads CASSDLRPSNQPQHF. The CDR3 region has the DNA TGTGCCAGCAGTGATCTAAGACCGAGCAATCAGCCCCAGCATTTT.

The chain joins TRBV19 to TRBJ2-7; 13 bases agree with TRBD2. V dropped 1 base and J dropped 2; count of bases not matched to a gene: 2. The CDR3 totals 16 residues. Germline V gene sequence: CDR1 LNHDA, CDR2 SQIVND (reference sequence). The CDR3 spells CASSIGGLAGTYEQYF. CDR3 nucleotide sequence: TGTGCCAGTAGTATAGGGGGACTAGCGGGGACCTACGAGCAGTACTTC. Together with reference TRBV19 and TRBJ2-7, the CDR3 gives the full variable domain: DGGITQSPKYLFRKEGQNVTLSCEQNLNHDAMYWYRQDPGQGLRLIYYSQIVNDFQKGDIAEGYSVSREKKESFPLTVTSAQKNPTAFYLCASSIGGLAGTYEQYFGPGTRLTVT.

This clone was counted a few times. This chain joins TRBV12-5 and TRBJ1-2; D might be TRBD1 (6 bases). The CDR3 length is 15 residues. V was cut by 5 bases and J by 4 bases, with 17 bases left in between. Germline CDR1 reads LGHNT; CDR2 reads FRNRAP. CDR3 DNA sequence: TGTGCTAGTGGTCGGACAGCCTTCCACCCCTATGGCTACACCTTC. It encodes CASGRTAFHPYGYTF.

The chain carries TRBV7-9 and TRBJ2-6, with TRBD1 identical over 8 bases. This CDR3 region has 17 residues. Per germline, CDR1 SEHNR and CDR2 FQNEAQ (reference sequence). V lost 3 bases and J lost 0; bases outside the gene matches: 4. CDR3 nucleotides: TGTGCCAGCAGCTTTCAGGGGGCGTTCTCTGGGGCCAACGTCCTGACTTTC. Amino acids: CASSFQGAFSGANVLTF.

The chain links TRBV7-7 to TRBJ2-5; TRBD2 aligns across 10 bases. Germline assignment: CDR1 SSHAT and CDR2 FNYEAQ (reference sequence). Germline trimming cut 5 bases from V and 3 bases from J; bases unmatched to any gene: 6. The CDR3 is 15 amino acids. The CDR3 nucleotides read TGTGCCAGCAGCAGGGGCAGCGGGAGGGAAGAGACCCAGTACTTC. Protein product: CASSRGSGREETQYF.

The chain is built from TRBV18 and TRBJ2-7; the D is unclear. The V end lost 6 bases, the J end lost 5 bases, and 8 bases lay between the germline ends. CDR3 size: 11 residues. Germline V gene lookup returns CDR1 KGHSH and CDR2 LQKENI. The CDR3 here is CASSLLHEQYF. The CDR3 DNA is TGTGCCAGCTCGCTACTCCACGAGCAGTACTTC.

This clone was found a few times. The chain combines TRBV2 with TRBJ1-1; D is uncertain. This CDR3 is built from 12 residues. Germline lookup yields CDR1 SNHLY and CDR2 FYNNEI. Trimming took 7 bases from V and 1 from J, leaving 7 bases between them. CDR3 amino acids: CASKEPNTEAFF. In DNA, the CDR3 is TGTGCCAGCAAAGAGCCGAACACTGAAGCTTTCTTT. Supplemented by reference TRBV2 and TRBJ1-1, the full variable domain reads EPEVTQTPSHQVTQMGQEVILRCVPISNHLYFYWYRQILGQKVEFLVSFYNNEISEKSEIFDDQFSVERPDGSNFTLKIRSTKLEDSAMYFCASKEPNTEAFFGQGTRLTVV.

The V gene is TRBV10-1, the J gene TRBJ2-3; D ambiguous. The length of the CDR3 is 13 residues. The V end was cut by 6 bases, the J end by 6 bases, with 13 bases between. The germline gives CDR1 WNHNN, CDR2 SYGVQD (reference sequence). CDR3 nucleotides: TGCGCCAGCAGCAACAATCTCGAGGATACGCAGTATTTT. Translating gives CASSNNLEDTQYF.

In its sample, this clone was seen a few times. This rearrangement joins TRBV25-1 to TRBJ1-5; D is undetermined. Germline V CDR1 and CDR2: MGHDK, SYGVNS. The CDR3 is made up of 16 amino acids. Trimming cost V 5 bases and J 2 bases, with 16 bases left between them. The CDR3 protein is CASSQEVRAGNQPQHF. CDR3 bases: TGTGCCAGCAGTCAGGAAGTCCGGGCGGGCAATCAGCCCCAGCATTTT.

This clone was observed a handful of times. J is TRBJ1-2 and V is TRBV10-3; 10 bases fit TRBD1. Germline CDR1 is ENHRY and CDR2 is SYGVKD. J lost 0 bases, V lost 10 bases, and 11 bases had no gene match. This CDR3 region has 16 residues. The CDR3 nucleotides are TGTGCCACGACTCCCGGGACAGGGGAGGCTAACTATGGCTACACCTTC. Residues: CATTPGTGEANYGYTF.

The chain joins TRBV5-1 to TRBJ2-7, with TRBD1 matching over 7 bases. J was trimmed by 4 bases and V by 3 bases; bases with no gene match: 10. This CDR3 contains 15 residues. Germline-derived CDR1 and CDR2 are SGHRS and YFSETQ. CDR3 DNA: TGCGCCAGCAGCTGGCGACAGGGATTAGGGTACGAGCAGTACTTC. Protein: CASSWRQGLGYEQYF. Full variable domain (rest looked up from reference TRBV5-1 and TRBJ2-7): KAGVTQTPRYLIKTRGQQVTLSCSPISGHRSVSWYQQTPGQGLQFLFEYFSETQRNKGNFPGRFSGRQFSNSRSEMNVSTLELGDSALYLCASSWRQGLGYEQYFGPGTRLTVT.

The genes are TRBV27 and TRBJ2-1; D may be TRBD2 (5 bases). CDR3 length: 15 residues. Germline CDR1 is MNHEY and CDR2 is SMNVEV (reference sequence). V was cut by 0 bases and J by 8 bases, with 14 bases left in between. Here the CDR3 reads CASSLSRSRRDEQFF. The CDR3 DNA is TGTGCCAGCAGTTTATCGCGAAGCAGGCGGGATGAGCAGTTCTTC.

With respect to this clone: This CDR3 is also generated by other DNA sequences in the sample. The chain recombines TRBV19 with TRBJ1-2; D is uncertain. CDR1 and CDR2 from the germline V gene are LNHDA and SQIVND (reference sequence). This CDR3 has 12 residues. Trimming took off 3 bases at V and 5 bases at J, with 7 bases between the two ends. CDR3 protein: CASSISVYGYTF. The DNA of the CDR3 is TGTGCCAGTAGTATCTCGGTGTATGGCTACACCTTC. The variable domain in full, with the rest retrieved from reference TRBV19 and TRBJ1-2, is DGGITQSPKYLFRKEGQNVTLSCEQNLNHDAMYWYRQDPGQGLRLIYYSQIVNDFQKGDIAEGYSVSREKKESFPLTVTSAQKNPTAFYLCASSISVYGYTFGSGTRLTVV.

This chain connects TRBV9 to TRBJ2-7; possibly TRBD1 for D (6 bases). There are 16 residues in the CDR3. Germline-derived CDR1 and CDR2 are SGDLS and YYNGEE. V lost 5 bases and J lost 0, with 18 bases in between. CDR3 in DNA: TGTGCCAGCAGTCTTCACCGGGACACGAGCTCCTACGAGCAGTACTTC. The encoded protein is CASSLHRDTSSYEQYF.

V and J are TRBV5-1 and TRBJ2-5; 12 positions match TRBD1. Germline assignment: CDR1 SGHRS and CDR2 YFSETQ. This CDR3 spans 16 amino acids. With V trimmed by 3 bases and J by 4 bases, 7 bases remained unmatched. CDR3 sequence reads: CASSSTGTGGRETQYF. Here the CDR3 DNA reads TGCGCCAGCAGCTCCACCGGGACAGGGGGCCGAGAGACCCAGTACTTC. Full variable domain (rest looked up from reference TRBV5-1 and TRBJ2-5): KAGVTQTPRYLIKTRGQQVTLSCSPISGHRSVSWYQQTPGQGLQFLFEYFSETQRNKGNFPGRFSGRQFSNSRSEMNVSTLELGDSALYLCASSSTGTGGRETQYFGPGTRLLVL.

The rearrangement uses TRBV5-1 and TRBJ2-5; no reliable D call. The V end was cut by 1 base, the J end by 4 bases, with 17 bases between. This CDR3 has 16 amino acids. Germline V gives CDR1 SGHRS, CDR2 YFSETQ. This CDR3 reads CASSLIQSPSIETQYF. The CDR3 DNA follows: TGCGCCAGCAGCTTGATCCAGTCGCCCAGCATAGAGACCCAGTACTTC.

The chain uses TRBV9 and TRBJ1-2; possible D gene TRBD1, 6 bases. Germline CDR1 reads SGDLS; CDR2 reads YYNGEE. This CDR3 has 17 residues. The V gene lost 0 bases and the J gene lost 7 bases, with 22 bases spanning the gap. The CDR3 is CASSVEVALSGAGGYTF. CDR3 nucleotide sequence: TGTGCCAGCAGCGTAGAAGTGGCTTTATCGGGGGCTGGTGGCTACACCTTC.

V usage is TRBV5-5 and J usage is TRBJ2-7; D gene ambiguous. V was clipped by 6 bases and J by 0 bases, with 13 bases between them. There are 14 residues in the CDR3. Germline assignment: CDR1 SGHKS and CDR2 YYEKEE (reference sequence). CDR3 bases: TGTGCCAGCATCCACTTCAGTACCTCCTACGAGCAGTACTTC. Its protein product is CASIHFSTSYEQYF. The entire variable domain, with the rest obtained from reference TRBV5-5 and TRBJ2-7, is as follows: DAGVTQSPTHLIKTRGQQVTLRCSPISGHKSVSWYQQVLGQGPQFIFQYYEKEERGRGNFPDRFSARQFPNYSSELNVNALLLGDSALYLCASIHFSTSYEQYFGPGTRLTVT.

The chain uses TRBV19 and TRBJ2-3; 13 nucleotides agree with TRBD2. In germline, CDR1 is LNHDA, CDR2 SQIVND (reference sequence). After removal of 6 bases from V and 4 bases from J, the junction contained 7 bases not matched to a gene. CDR3 size: 16 residues. The CDR3 nucleotides read TGTGCCAGTAGCTCCGGGACTAGCGGGGCTTCAGATACGCAGTATTTT. Its protein product is CASSSGTSGASDTQYF.

This clone showed up just a few times. The CDR3 DNA follows: TGTGCCAGCAGCCTAGGGACAGGGATCCCTGGGGCCAACGTCCTGACTTTC. This codes for CASSLGTGIPGANVLTF. The chain recombines TRBV7-9 with TRBJ2-6; 9 nucleotides agree with TRBD1. CDR1 and CDR2 (germline): SEHNR, FQNEAQ (reference sequence). V was pared by 5 bases and J by 2 bases, with 7 bases of the junction left unmatched. This CDR3 is built from 17 residues.